This T cell receptor beta chain comes out of a study of control samples from healthy donors and cancer patients. Produced via immunoSEQ multiplex PCR; TCRdb's table is partial and in-frame only. This sample has roughly 60,000 clones, with 85% to 95% found just once. The germline V and J ends were trimmed by 5 bases and 8 bases, with 13 bases remaining between them. Germline CDR1 is SGHNT and CDR2 is YYREEE (reference sequence). CDR3 length equals 13 residues. The receptor was derived from a man aged 30 to 39 in good health. Sequences were obtained from blood. The chain couples TRBV5-4 to TRBJ1-4, with TRBD1 as a possible D gene (6 bases). The CDR3, as DNA: TGTGCCAGCAGTAGGGGGGCGGGAGAAAAACTGTTTTTT. Protein product: CASSRGAGEKLFF.